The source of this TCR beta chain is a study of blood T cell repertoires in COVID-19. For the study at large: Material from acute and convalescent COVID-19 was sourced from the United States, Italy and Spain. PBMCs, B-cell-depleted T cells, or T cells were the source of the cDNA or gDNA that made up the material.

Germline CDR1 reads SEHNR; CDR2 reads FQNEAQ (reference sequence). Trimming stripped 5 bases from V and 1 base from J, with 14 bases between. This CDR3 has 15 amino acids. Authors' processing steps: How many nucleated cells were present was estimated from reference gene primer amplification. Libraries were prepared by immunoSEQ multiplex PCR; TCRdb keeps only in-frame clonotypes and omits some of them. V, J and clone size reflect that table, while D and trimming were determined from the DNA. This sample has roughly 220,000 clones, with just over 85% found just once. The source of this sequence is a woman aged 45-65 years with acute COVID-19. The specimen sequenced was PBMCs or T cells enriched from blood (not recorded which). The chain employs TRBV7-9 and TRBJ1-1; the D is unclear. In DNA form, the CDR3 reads TGTGCCAGCAGCCCGGGTCGAGGATGGAACACTGAAGCTTTCTTT. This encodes CASSPGRGWNTEAFF.